This T cell receptor (beta chain) was retrieved from a study of CD8+CD57+ T cells in acquired aplastic anemia. The study's findings and limits: Patients had fewer than 35 CD8+ CDR3 sequences in common with controls (the shared set).

This clonotype was counted many times. Its antigen is undetermined. TCR beta VDJ and CDR3 profiling used genomic DNA as template. TCRdb independently ran MiXCR on the reads; one entry per CDR3 protein. The sample shows approximately 200,000 distinct CDR3 sequences, 50% to 55% of them seen only once. The CDR3 has 14 residues. Trimming pared 4 bases from V and 6 bases from J, leaving 15 bases between. CDR1 and CDR2 (germline): MNHNY, SVGAGI (reference sequence). The receptor comes from a human donor in good health, serving as a control. J is TRBJ1-2 and V is TRBV6-6; a weak D match, TRBD1 (5 bases). Sequencing was done on a sample of sorted CD4+, CD8+, or CD8+CD57+ T cells (not recorded which) from PBMCs. CDR3 DNA sequence: TGTGCCAGCAGTTGGGACCGTCGGGCGGATGGCTACACCTTC. Protein: CASSWDRRADGYTF.